The sequence of this T cell receptor beta chain was determined in a study of T cells in Graves' hyperthyroidism and ophthalmopathy. Regarding the study as a whole: The authors' 13 V-J model separated ophthalmopathy from stable hyperthyroidism.

Researchers took RNA transcripts and amplified the TCR beta CDR3 regions from them. RT-PCR in the first round (using the HTBI primer set) targeted the TCR CDR3. TCRdb recomputed calls from the multiplex PCR reads with MiXCR, one row per CDR3 protein. Of fewer than 350,000 distinct CDR3 sequences listed, around 20% are singletons. V shed 3 bases, J shed 1 base, and the junction held 3 bases outside the gene matches. The CDR3 covers 16 residues. Germline-derived CDR1 and CDR2 are MNHGY and SVAAGI. Patients having uncontrolled infection, another autoimmune disease, pregnancy or lactation were not included. As to this clonotype: Its antigen is unknown.

The source material was blood. The rearrangement joins TRBV6-9 to TRBJ2-6; the match to TRBD1 covers 7 bases. The sequence was obtained from a woman aged 50 to 60 with Graves' hyperthyroidism. The CDR3 coding sequence is TGTGCCAGCAGTTACTTCAGGGGGTCTGGGGCCAACGTCCTGACTTTC. Amino acid sequence: CASSYFRGSGANVLTF.